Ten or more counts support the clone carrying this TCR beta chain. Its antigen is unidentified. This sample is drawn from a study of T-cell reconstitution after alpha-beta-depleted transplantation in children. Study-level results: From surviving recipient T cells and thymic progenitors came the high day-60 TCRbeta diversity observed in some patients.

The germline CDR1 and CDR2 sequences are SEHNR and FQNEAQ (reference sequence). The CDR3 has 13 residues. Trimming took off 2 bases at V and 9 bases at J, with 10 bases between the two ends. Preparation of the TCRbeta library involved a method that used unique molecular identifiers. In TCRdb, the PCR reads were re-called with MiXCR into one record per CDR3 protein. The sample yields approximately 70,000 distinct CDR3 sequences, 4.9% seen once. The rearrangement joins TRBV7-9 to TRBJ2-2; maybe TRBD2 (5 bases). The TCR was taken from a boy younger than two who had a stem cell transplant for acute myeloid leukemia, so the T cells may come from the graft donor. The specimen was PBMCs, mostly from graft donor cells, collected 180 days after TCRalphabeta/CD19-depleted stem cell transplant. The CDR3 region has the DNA TGTGCCAGCAGCTTACGGACTCCTAGGGAGCTGTTTTTT. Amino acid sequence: CASSLRTPRELFF.